Below are 2 T cell receptor beta chains sequenced from a single sample in a study of identifying expanded T cells in peripheral blood. The table came from immunoSEQ multiplex PCR; TCRdb's copy has only in-frame clones and leaves some out. The sample yields over 100,000 clones, around 88% seen once. Sequencing input: blood. The receptors originated from a person between 18 and 69 years old in good health.

The CDR3 DNA reads as TGTGCCAGCATCGACTTGGAGACCCAGTACTTC. Its protein is CASIDLETQYF. The chain couples TRBV9 to TRBJ2-5; D gene ambiguous. The germline V gene has CDR1 SGDLS and CDR2 YYNGEE. Trimming cost V 6 bases and J 5 bases, with 8 bases left between them. The CDR3 contains 11 residues.

This rearrangement joins TRBV5-4 to TRBJ2-7; 9 bases map to TRBD1. The V segment lost 4 bases and the J segment 9 bases; nucleotides outside the gene matches: 5. CDR3 size: 12 residues. In germline, CDR1 is SGHNT, CDR2 YYREEE (reference sequence). The DNA for the CDR3 is TGTGCCAGCAGCCAACAGGGGGCTAGGCAGTACTTC. It yields the protein CASSQQGARQYF.